Listed below are T cell receptor beta chains from one sample, sequenced in a study of molecular identifiers for immune sequencing clone quantification. TCRdb re-derived calls from the PCR reads in MiXCR, one entry per CDR3 protein. The sample lists over 300,000 distinct CDR3 sequences, roughly 23% occurring once. Sequencing input: naive CD8+ T cells from blood, with Jurkat cell RNA spiked in. These receptors originate from a human donor in good health. Some libraries in this study had Jurkat cell RNA spiked in. Both conserved end residues are part of each CDR3. A D gene is named only where the DNA matches it firmly. Clone sizes are given selectively: once, few, many, or a class where the clone is expanded.

clone_size	v_call	j_call	d_call	cdr3_nt	cdr3_aa
many	TRBV24-1	TRBJ1-5	NA	TGTGCCACCAGTGGTCAAAATAGCAATCAGCCCCAGCATTTT	CATSGQNSNQPQHF
NA	TRBV6-2/TRBV6-3	TRBJ2-7	NA	TGTGCCAGCAGCCGGGTTCTCGTGCCTGACGAGCAGTACTTC	CASSRVLVPDEQYF
NA	TRBV2	TRBJ2-3	NA	TGTGCCAGCAGTGATTTGGGGGCTAGCGGAGTTAGCATAGATACGCAGTATTTT	CASSDLGASGVSIDTQYF
NA	TRBV24-1	TRBJ2-2	NA	TGTGCCACCACGCCATCTAACACCGGGGAGCTGTTTTTT	CATTPSNTGELFF
many	TRBV20-1	TRBJ2-3	NA	TGCAGTGCGCCCCCCCGAGGAGGATCTAGCACAGATACGCAGTATTTT	CSAPPRGGSSTDTQYF
many	TRBV5-5	TRBJ2-1	TRBD2	TGTGCCAGCAGCCTAACGACTAGCGAGACCTACAATGAGCAGTTCTTC	CASSLTTSETYNEQFF
many	TRBV7-2	TRBJ2-2	NA	TGTGCCAGCAGCCCTAGGGCCGGGGAGCTGTTTTTT	CASSPRAGELFF
many	TRBV7-2	TRBJ1-5	NA	TGTGCCAGCAGTTCTGCCCAGGGCTATCAGCCCCAGCATTTT	CASSSAQGYQPQHF
few	TRBV19	TRBJ2-7	TRBD2	TGTGCCAGTAATACCGGGACTACCCCGGGCGAGCAGTACTTC	CASNTGTTPGEQYF
few	TRBV29-1	TRBJ1-1	NA	TGCAGCGTTGAACCAGGGGACACTGAAGCTTTCTTT	CSVEPGDTEAFF
NA	TRBV6-1	TRBJ1-1	NA	TGTGCCAGCAGAGAGTCATCGTCCACTGAAGCTTTCTTT	CASRESSSTEAFF
many	TRBV5-4	TRBJ2-7	NA	TGTGCCAGCAGCTTGGAGGGCACAAGTATACTGTACGAGCAGTACTTC	CASSLEGTSILYEQYF
once	TRBV29-1	TRBJ2-3	NA	TGCGGCGTTGTGGGAACAAGGTTTGCAAACACAGATACGCAGTATTTT	CGVVGTRFANTDTQYF
many	TRBV5-6	TRBJ2-7	NA	TGTGCCAGCAGCTCGAGACGACATGGCCGGTACTACGAGCAGTACTTC	CASSSRRHGRYYEQYF
NA	TRBV12-3/TRBV12-4	TRBJ1-5	TRBD1	TGTGCCAGCAGTGACGGGACAGGGCTAAGTCAGCCCCAGCATTTT	CASSDGTGLSQPQHF
NA	TRBV7-3	TRBJ2-3	NA	TGTGCCAGCAGCTTATTGGCAGGGGCCTCGGATACGCAGTATTTT	CASSLLAGASDTQYF
NA	TRBV14	TRBJ1-1	TRBD1	TGTGCCAGCAGCCAGATCCCGAGACAGGGGGCGAACACTGAAGCTTTCTTT	CASSQIPRQGANTEAFF
few	TRBV27	TRBJ1-4	NA	TGTGCCAGCAGTACGACGGAAGCAACTAATGAAAAACTGTTTTTT	CASSTTEATNEKLFF
NA	TRBV6-5	TRBJ2-5	TRBD2	TGTGCCAGCAGTGTTGCTAGCGGGGGGAACCTCGATCAAGAGACCCAGTACTTC	CASSVASGGNLDQETQYF
few	TRBV12-3/TRBV12-4	TRBJ1-1	TRBD1	TGTGCCAGCAGTTTATCGACAGGGGCTTACACTGAAGCTTTCTTT	CASSLSTGAYTEAFF
many	TRBV3-1	TRBJ2-5	NA	TGTGCCAGCAGCCAAAGGCTCCAAGAGACCCAGTACTTC	CASSQRLQETQYF
few	TRBV7-9	TRBJ2-1	TRBD1	TGTGCCAGCAGCTTAGGCGGTCAGGGGGCTTACAATGAGCAGTTCTTC	CASSLGGQGAYNEQFF
NA	TRBV6-2/TRBV6-3	TRBJ1-1	NA	TGTGCCAGCAGTTTGGTACAGGAGGGGACTGAAGCTTTCTTT	CASSLVQEGTEAFF
many	TRBV20-1	TRBJ2-7	TRBD1	TGCAGTGCATTCCGGGACAGCTCCTACGAGCAGTACTTC	CSAFRDSSYEQYF
NA	TRBV4-3	TRBJ2-1	TRBD2	TGCGCCAGCAGCCAAAAGGTTGCTAGCGGGGGGAACAATGAGCAGTTCTTC	CASSQKVASGGNNEQFF
many	TRBV18	TRBJ2-3	NA	TGTGCCAGCTCACATGGTGGAGCTACAGATACGCAGTATTTT	CASSHGGATDTQYF
few	TRBV20-1	TRBJ1-1	NA	TGCAGTGCTAGGACGACTAACACTGAAGCTTTCTTT	CSARTTNTEAFF
many	TRBV29-1	TRBJ2-3	TRBD2	TGCAGCGTTGTACCAGCGGGAGAAGGAGATACGCAGTATTTT	CSVVPAGEGDTQYF
many	TRBV20-1	TRBJ1-1	TRBD1	TGCAGTGCTCGCCCGGACAGGGGAAACACTGAAGCTTTCTTT	CSARPDRGNTEAFF
few	TRBV4-3	TRBJ2-2	NA	TGCGCCAGCAGCCAAGCTGCGGGTTCGAACACCGGGGAGCTGTTTTTT	CASSQAAGSNTGELFF
many	TRBV30	TRBJ2-7	NA	TGTGCCTGGAGTGCCTCCTACGAGCAGTACTTC	CAWSASYEQYF
NA	TRBV28	TRBJ2-2	TRBD1	TGTGCCAGCAGTCCCAGGACAGGAGAGAACACCGGGGAGCTGCTTTTT	CASSPRTGENTGELLF
few	TRBV2	TRBJ2-3	TRBD2	TGTGCCAGCAGCCCTTGGACTAGCGGGGTGGGCACAGATACGCAGTATTTT	CASSPWTSGVGTDTQYF
many	TRBV30	TRBJ1-1	NA	TGTGCCTGGAGCTTATCCGGGCCAGCTACTGAAGCTTTCTTT	CAWSLSGPATEAFF
many	TRBV5-6	TRBJ2-5	TRBD1	TGTGCCAGCAGCCCGGGACAGGTCCAAGAGACCCAGTACTTC	CASSPGQVQETQYF
NA	TRBV7-9	TRBJ2-3	NA	TGTGCCAGCAGCTCTAGGGGCTTCCGGGCGGATACGCAGTATTTT	CASSSRGFRADTQYF
many	TRBV5-6	TRBJ2-1	TRBD2	TGTGCCAGCAGCTTGGTTCGCGGCGGGAGCTTAGGGAATGAGCAGTTCTTC	CASSLVRGGSLGNEQFF
NA	TRBV28	TRBJ2-1	TRBD2	TGTGCCAGCAGTCCGTTAGCGGGAGCGTGGAATGAGCAGTTCTTC	CASSPLAGAWNEQFF
once	TRBV6-6	TRBJ2-7	NA	TGTGCGAGCAGTTACTCGCTCTTGGAGCAGTACTTC	CASSYSLLEQYF
few	TRBV12-5	TRBJ2-3	NA	TGTGCTAGTGGCCCGGAAGATACGCAGTATTTT	CASGPEDTQYF
NA	TRBV5-3	TRBJ2-5	NA	TGTGCCAGCAGTGAAAACCGGGGGAACCAAGAGACCCAGTACTTC	CASSENRGNQETQYF
few	TRBV27	TRBJ2-7	NA	TGTGCCAGCAGCCGACAGGACTCTACCTACGAGCAGTACTTC	CASSRQDSTYEQYF
NA	TRBV14	TRBJ1-2	TRBD1	TGTGCCAGCAGCCCTTGGACAGGTTCTCTTTATGGCTACACCTTC	CASSPWTGSLYGYTF
many	TRBV20-1	TRBJ2-7	TRBD2	TGCAGTGCTAGGGCCAGCGGGAGGGTCGAGCAGTACTTC	CSARASGRVEQYF
NA	TRBV28	TRBJ1-5	NA	TGTGCCAGCAGCACCCCAGGGGTCGGGCAGCCCCAGCATTTT	CASSTPGVGQPQHF
many	TRBV7-6	TRBJ2-7	TRBD2	TGTGCCAGCAGCCCCTTCGCGGGAGCCTTAGGGTACGAGCAGTACTTC	CASSPFAGALGYEQYF
few	TRBV6-2/TRBV6-3	TRBJ2-2	NA	TGTGCCAGCACCATTCGCAAGGGTGAGGCGAACACCGGGGAGCTGTTTTTT	CASTIRKGEANTGELFF
NA	TRBV20-1	TRBJ2-1	TRBD2	TGCAGTGCTAGAGATACGGTTGGACTAGCAGGAAATGAGCAGTCCTTC	CSARDTVGLAGNEQSF
NA	TRBV12-3/TRBV12-4	TRBJ1-4	NA	TGTGCCTGCAGTTTAACTGGGTTTACTGAAAAACTGTTTTTT	CACSLTGFTEKLFF